Described below is a single TCR beta chain sequence and its context. Data came from immunoSEQ multiplex PCR; TCRdb stores just in-frame clones and leaves some out. The sample has approximately 100,000 clones; roughly 80% are singletons. This CDR3 region has 15 residues. V was trimmed by 2 bases and J by 2 bases, leaving 12 bases between them. The germline V gene has CDR1 LNHDA and CDR2 SQIVND (reference sequence). The data belong to a study of cytotoxic CD8 clonotypes in ibrutinib-treated CLL. Sample: PBMCs, taken after 12 months of ibrutinib treatment. This TCR was sampled from a human donor with chronic lymphocytic leukemia. The chain carries TRBV19 and TRBJ2-5; D ambiguous. CDR3 in amino acids: CASSILPALQETQYF. The CDR3, as DNA: TGTGCCAGTAGTATACTCCCGGCGCTACAAGAGACCCAGTACTTC.